Following are 20 T cell receptor beta chains from one sample sequenced in a study of T cell changes during pregnancy in multiple sclerosis. Only in-frame clones appear in the TCRdb table, and some are missing; sequencing was by immunoSEQ multiplex PCR. This sample has around 60,000 clones, with about 90% found just once. Sequencing used CD4+ T cells from peripheral blood mononuclear cells, obtained after pregnancy. The receptors were sampled from a female donor in good health, enrolled as a control in a pregnancy study.

This chain joins TRBV10-3 and TRBJ2-1, with 11 bases matching TRBD2. CDR3 size: 14 residues. Germline V CDR1 and CDR2: ENHRY, SYGVKD. Unmatched junction bases numbered 4, after V lost 5 bases and J lost 7 bases. The CDR3 is CAISSLAGGNEQFF. The CDR3 DNA follows: TGTGCCATCAGTTCCTTAGCGGGGGGGAATGAGCAGTTCTTC.

The V call is TRBV4-3, the J call TRBJ1-1, with D tentatively TRBD1 (6 bases). V was pared by 5 bases and J by 2 bases, with 15 bases between. This CDR3 is built from 15 residues. Germline V lookup: CDR1 LGHNA, CDR2 YSLEER. The CDR3 region is CASSYRTEPNTEAFF. DNA for the CDR3: TGCGCCAGCAGCTACCGGACAGAGCCAAACACTGAAGCTTTCTTT.

V and J are TRBV7-2 and TRBJ1-1; no firm D call. Germline CDR1 and CDR2: SGHTA and FQGNSA. V dropped 4 bases and J dropped 1 base, with 13 bases sitting between them. CDR3 length: 15 amino acids. CDR3 bases: TGTGCCAGCAGCTCTCTGCTCCGCGCGAACACTGAAGCTTTCTTT. Translation: CASSSLLRANTEAFF.

The chain employs TRBV6-5 and TRBJ2-3; 9 bases are shared with TRBD2. CDR3 length: 16 amino acids. V shed 0 bases, J shed 2 bases, and the junction held 3 bases outside the gene matches. Germline CDR1 and CDR2: MNHEY and SVGAGI. The CDR3 protein is CASSYSAGGFTDTQYF. The CDR3 DNA sequence: TGTGCCAGCAGTTACTCGGCGGGAGGGTTCACAGATACGCAGTATTTT.

The genes are TRBV6-6 and TRBJ1-5; D unclear. This CDR3 is 13 amino acids long. CDR1 and CDR2 (germline): MNHNY, SVGAGI (reference sequence). Between the trimmed V and J ends, which lost 2 bases and 7 bases, there was a span of 9 bases. Written as DNA, the CDR3 is TGTGCCAGCAGTTACAGGCGGGGACAGCCCCAGCATTTT. It encodes CASSYRRGQPQHF.

The V and J genes are TRBV18 and TRBJ1-3, with D possibly being TRBD1 (6 bases). The length of the CDR3 is 17 residues. Germline CDR1 KGHSH, CDR2 LQKENI. Trimming shortened V by 3 bases and J by 4 bases, and 19 bases separated the two germline ends. The CDR3 region is CASSPRQNRVSGNTIYF. CDR3 nucleotide sequence: TGTGCCAGCTCACCCCGGCAAAACAGGGTTTCGGGAAACACCATATATTTT.

V usage is TRBV12-5 and J usage is TRBJ2-7, with D unclear. CDR3 size: 13 residues. V lost 7 bases, J lost 1 base, and 11 bases lay in between. Per the germline V gene, CDR1 is LGHNT and CDR2 is FRNRAP. Here the CDR3 reads CASALGDSYEQYF. The DNA of the CDR3 is TGTGCTAGTGCCCTGGGCGATTCCTACGAGCAGTACTTC. Using reference TRBV12-5 and TRBJ2-7 for the parts outside the CDR3, the full variable domain is DARVTQTPRHKVTEMGQEVTMRCQPILGHNTVFWYRQTMMQGLELLAYFRNRAPLDDSGMPKDRFSAEMPDATLATLKIQPSEPRDSAVYFCASALGDSYEQYFGPGTRLTVT.

This chain uses TRBV5-1 with TRBJ2-5, with a weak D call TRBD2 (6 bases). Germline V gives CDR1 SGHRS, CDR2 YFSETQ. The V end lost 4 bases, the J end lost 4 bases, and 14 bases lay between the germline ends. This CDR3 is 14 amino acids long. This chain's CDR3 is CASSPEGFRETQYF. The CDR3 nucleotides are TGCGCCAGCAGCCCGGAGGGGTTTCGAGAGACCCAGTACTTC.

This clone came up once. J is TRBJ1-2 and V is TRBV9; D possibly corresponds to TRBD1 (5 bases). The CDR3 has 15 amino acids. V gave up 4 bases and J gave up 4 bases, with 17 bases separating them. Germline assignment: CDR1 SGDLS and CDR2 YYNGEE. The CDR3 DNA reads TGTGCCAGCAGCTTAGAGGCCAGGGCGATCTATGGCTACACCTTC. Amino acids: CASSLEARAIYGYTF.

The chain has TRBV19 and TRBJ1-4, with 7 bases identical to TRBD1. CDR1 and CDR2 (germline): LNHDA, SQIVND (reference sequence). Trimming cost V 4 bases and J 5 bases; bases outside gene matches: 7. The CDR3 extends over 15 amino acids. The CDR3 region has the DNA TGTGCCAGTAGTACACAGACAGGGATCAATGAAAAACTGTTTTTT. Encoded protein: CASSTQTGINEKLFF.

The chain links TRBV9 to TRBJ2-1; TRBD1 is a possible D gene (5 bases). This CDR3 contains 16 residues. V lost 0 bases, J lost 9 bases, and 19 bases lay in between. CDR1 SGDLS and CDR2 YYNGEE come from the germline V gene. This chain's CDR3 is CASSVGPRPDNSEQFF. CDR3 sequence (DNA): TGTGCCAGCAGCGTAGGCCCCCGGCCGGACAATTCTGAGCAGTTCTTC.

The chain recombines TRBV19 with TRBJ2-1; 9 bases fit TRBD1. The CDR3 runs 14 residues. J lost 7 bases, V lost 4 bases, and 5 bases had no gene match. Germline CDR1 and CDR2: LNHDA and SQIVND (reference sequence). The CDR3 DNA reads as TGTGCCAGTAGTACCCGGGACAGGGTAAATGAGCAGTTCTTC. It codes for CASSTRDRVNEQFF. The variable domain in full, with the rest retrieved from reference TRBV19 and TRBJ2-1, is DGGITQSPKYLFRKEGQNVTLSCEQNLNHDAMYWYRQDPGQGLRLIYYSQIVNDFQKGDIAEGYSVSREKKESFPLTVTSAQKNPTAFYLCASSTRDRVNEQFFGPGTRLTVL.

This chain joins TRBV7-6 and TRBJ2-7; 8 positions match TRBD1. After removal of 4 bases from V and 2 bases from J, the junction contained 10 bases not matched to a gene. Germline lookup yields CDR1 SGHVS and CDR2 FNYEAQ. The CDR3 totals 16 residues. Here the CDR3 DNA reads TGTGCCAGCAGCTCTCCCCAGGGACAGGACGCCTACGAGCAGTACTTC. This sequence encodes CASSSPQGQDAYEQYF.

This clone has just a few counts. The genes are TRBV6-4 and TRBJ1-2, with D uncertain. The CDR3 contains 11 residues. V was cut by 6 bases and J by 6 bases, with 8 bases left in between. Germline CDR1 is MRHNA and CDR2 is SNTAGT. CDR3 sequence (DNA): TGTGCCAGCAGGCAGGAGGATGGCTACACCTTC. Translated: CASRQEDGYTF.

This clone has just a few counts. The chain joins TRBV9 to TRBJ1-4; possible D gene TRBD1, 5 bases. The CDR3 is made up of 14 amino acids. V lost 0 bases and J 10 bases, leaving 13 bases between the germline ends. Germline CDR1 SGDLS, CDR2 YYNGEE. DNA for the CDR3: TGTGCCAGCAGCGTAGATCAGGGCATGAGAAAACTGTTTTTT. As protein: CASSVDQGMRKLFF. Full variable domain (remainder filled in from reference TRBV9 and TRBJ1-4): DSGVTQTPKHLITATGQRVTLRCSPRSGDLSVYWYQQSLDQGLQFLIQYYNGEERAKGNILERFSAQQFPDLHSELNLSSLELGDSALYFCASSVDQGMRKLFFGSGTQLSVL.

This clone appeared once. The chain employs TRBV7-9 and TRBJ2-1, with D tentatively TRBD1 (7 bases). Between the trimmed V and J ends, which lost 1 base and 8 bases, there was a span of 12 bases. CDR3 length: 14 amino acids. Germline CDR1 is SEHNR and CDR2 is FQNEAQ (reference sequence). Written as DNA, the CDR3 is TGTGCCAGCAGCTTAGTGATCAGGGGGGATGAGCAGTTCTTC. This sequence encodes CASSLVIRGDEQFF.

V usage is TRBV13 and J usage is TRBJ2-3; 9 bases map to TRBD1. The CDR3 is 15 residues long. Germline V CDR1 and CDR2: PRHDT, FYEKMQ (reference sequence). The V gene end was trimmed by 2 bases and the J gene end by 1 base; junction bases not matched to a gene: 1. The CDR3 sequence is CASSLRTGGTDTQYF. The CDR3 coding sequence is TGTGCCAGCAGCTTACGGACAGGGGGCACAGATACGCAGTATTTT.

This clone was seen once. Other nucleotide sequences from this sample produce the same CDR3. The chain couples TRBV30 to TRBJ1-5; possibly TRBD1 for D (6 bases). The CDR3 covers 14 residues. CDR1 is GTSNPN, CDR2 SVGIG, per germline (reference sequence). V was trimmed by 0 bases and J by 4 bases, leaving 10 bases between them. CDR3 in DNA: TGTGCCTGGAGTGTAGGACAGCTAAATCAGCCCCAGCATTTT. Translation: CAWSVGQLNQPQHF.

As regards this clone: At one boundary the junction diverges from the germline segment, which might be a read error. This sequence joins TRBV7-7 and TRBJ2-3; TRBD2 agrees at 11 bases. CDR1 and CDR2 from the germline V gene are SSHAT and FNYEAQ (reference sequence). CDR3 length: 18 amino acids. This CDR3 reads CASSLAQGSGGAWDTQYF. In nucleotides, the CDR3 is TGTGCTAGCAGCTTAGCTCAGGGTAGCGGGGGGGCCTGGGATACGCAGTATTTT.

This chain links TRBV7-2 with TRBJ2-1; 8 bases are a match to TRBD2. CDR1 and CDR2 from the germline V gene are SGHTA and FQGNSA. The trim removed 6 bases at V and 7 bases at J, leaving 11 bases unmatched. The CDR3 loop spans 15 amino acids. The CDR3 sequence is CASRQGRGGRNEQFF. The CDR3 region has the DNA TGTGCCAGCAGACAAGGTCGGGGGGGCCGGAATGAGCAGTTCTTC. The full variable domain, its missing parts supplied by reference TRBV7-2 and TRBJ2-1, is GAGVSQSPSNKVTEKGKDVELRCDPISGHTALYWYRQSLGQGLEFLIYFQGNSAPDKSGLPSDRFSAERTGGSVSTLTIQRTQQEDSAVYLCASRQGRGGRNEQFFGPGTRLTVL.